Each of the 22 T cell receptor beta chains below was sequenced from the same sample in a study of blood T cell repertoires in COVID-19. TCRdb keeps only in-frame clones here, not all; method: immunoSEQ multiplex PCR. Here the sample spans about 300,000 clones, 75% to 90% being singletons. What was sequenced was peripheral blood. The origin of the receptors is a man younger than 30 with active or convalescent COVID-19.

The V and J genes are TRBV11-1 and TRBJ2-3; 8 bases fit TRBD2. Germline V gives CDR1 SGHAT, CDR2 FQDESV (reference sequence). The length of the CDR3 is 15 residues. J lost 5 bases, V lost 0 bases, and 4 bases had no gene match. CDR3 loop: CASSLAAAGEDTQYF. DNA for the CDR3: TGTGCCAGCAGCTTAGCGGCAGCGGGAGAAGATACGCAGTATTTT.

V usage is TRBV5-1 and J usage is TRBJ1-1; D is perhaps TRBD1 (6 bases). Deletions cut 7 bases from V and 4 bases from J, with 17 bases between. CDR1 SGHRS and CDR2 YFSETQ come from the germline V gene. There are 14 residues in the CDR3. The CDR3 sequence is CASFPREGGTEAFF. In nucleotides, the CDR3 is TGCGCCAGCTTCCCCCGGGAGGGGGGCACTGAAGCTTTCTTT.

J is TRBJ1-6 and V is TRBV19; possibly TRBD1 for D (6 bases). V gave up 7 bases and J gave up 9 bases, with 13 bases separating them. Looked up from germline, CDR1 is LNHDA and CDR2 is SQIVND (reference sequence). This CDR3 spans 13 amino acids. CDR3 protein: CASTEGEVSPLHF. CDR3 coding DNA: TGTGCCAGTACAGAGGGGGAAGTTTCACCCCTCCACTTT.

CDR3 loop: CASRTELMNTEAFF. The CDR3 coding sequence is TGTGCCAGTAGGACAGAACTCATGAACACTGAAGCTTTCTTT. The genes are TRBV6-6 and TRBJ1-1; possibly TRBD1 for D (6 bases). This CDR3 spans 14 amino acids. The germline V and J ends were trimmed by 9 bases and 0 bases, with 14 bases remaining between them. The V gene's germline CDR1 is MNHNY and CDR2 SVGAGI (reference sequence).

CDR3 loop: CSASGRNEQFF. The CDR3 DNA reads as TGCAGCGCCTCGGGAAGAAATGAGCAGTTCTTC. The chain links TRBV20-1 to TRBJ2-1, with D tentatively TRBD2 (5 bases). The CDR3 length is 11 residues. The germline gives CDR1 DFQATT, CDR2 SNEGSKA (reference sequence).

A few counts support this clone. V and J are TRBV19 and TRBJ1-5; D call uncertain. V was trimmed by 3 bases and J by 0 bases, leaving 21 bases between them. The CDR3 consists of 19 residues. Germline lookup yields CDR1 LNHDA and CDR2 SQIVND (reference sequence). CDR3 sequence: CASSISILVAVDSNQPQHF. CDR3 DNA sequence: TGTGCCAGTAGTATTTCTATTCTCGTGGCGGTCGATAGCAATCAGCCCCAGCATTTT.

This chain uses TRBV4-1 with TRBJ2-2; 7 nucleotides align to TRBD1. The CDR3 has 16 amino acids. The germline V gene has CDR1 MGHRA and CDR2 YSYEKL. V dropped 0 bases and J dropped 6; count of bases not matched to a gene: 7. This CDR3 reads CASSQEGTVLSGELFF. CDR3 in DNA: TGCGCCAGCAGCCAAGAGGGGACAGTGTTATCCGGGGAGCTGTTTTTT.

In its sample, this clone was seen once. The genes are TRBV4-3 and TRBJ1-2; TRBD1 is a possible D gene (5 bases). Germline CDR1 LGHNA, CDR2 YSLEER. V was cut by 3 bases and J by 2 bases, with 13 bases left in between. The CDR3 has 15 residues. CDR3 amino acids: CASSQKIGANYGYTF. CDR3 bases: TGCGCCAGCAGCCAGAAGATAGGGGCAAACTATGGCTACACCTTC.

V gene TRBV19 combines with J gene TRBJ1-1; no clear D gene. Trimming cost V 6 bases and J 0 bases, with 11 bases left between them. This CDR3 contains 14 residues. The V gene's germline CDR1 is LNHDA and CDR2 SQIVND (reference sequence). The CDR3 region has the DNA TGTGCCAGTAGGGAGTACGACGTGAACACTGAAGCTTTCTTT. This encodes CASREYDVNTEAFF.

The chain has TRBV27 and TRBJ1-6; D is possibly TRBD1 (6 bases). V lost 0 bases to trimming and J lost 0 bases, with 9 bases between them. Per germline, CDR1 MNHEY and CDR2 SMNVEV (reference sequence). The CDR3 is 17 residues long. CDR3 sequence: CASSLSGTSSYNSPLHF. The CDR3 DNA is TGTGCCAGCAGTTTATCCGGGACAAGCTCCTATAATTCACCCCTCCACTTT.

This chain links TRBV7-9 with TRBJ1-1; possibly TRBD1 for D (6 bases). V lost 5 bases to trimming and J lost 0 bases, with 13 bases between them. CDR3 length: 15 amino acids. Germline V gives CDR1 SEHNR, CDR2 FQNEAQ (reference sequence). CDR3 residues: CASSADRFMNTEAFF. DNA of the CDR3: TGTGCCAGCAGCGCAGACAGGTTTATGAACACTGAAGCTTTCTTT.

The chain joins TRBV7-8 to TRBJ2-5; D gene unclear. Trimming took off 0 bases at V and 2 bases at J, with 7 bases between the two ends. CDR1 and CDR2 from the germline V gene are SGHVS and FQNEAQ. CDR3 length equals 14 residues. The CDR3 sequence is CASSLARLQETQYF. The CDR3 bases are TGTGCCAGCAGCTTAGCGCGGCTTCAAGAGACCCAGTACTTC.

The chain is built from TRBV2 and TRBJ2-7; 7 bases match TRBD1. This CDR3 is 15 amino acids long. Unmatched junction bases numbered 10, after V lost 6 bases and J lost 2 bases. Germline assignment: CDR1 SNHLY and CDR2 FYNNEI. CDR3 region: CASRSTGRRPYEQYF. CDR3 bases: TGTGCCAGCAGGTCGACAGGGAGACGGCCCTACGAGCAGTACTTC.

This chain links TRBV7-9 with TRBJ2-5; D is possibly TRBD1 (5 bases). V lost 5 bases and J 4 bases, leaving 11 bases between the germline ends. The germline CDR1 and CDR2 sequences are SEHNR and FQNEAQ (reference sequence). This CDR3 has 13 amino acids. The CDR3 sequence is CASSHIGAETQYF. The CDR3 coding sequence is TGTGCCAGCAGCCACATTGGGGCAGAGACCCAGTACTTC.

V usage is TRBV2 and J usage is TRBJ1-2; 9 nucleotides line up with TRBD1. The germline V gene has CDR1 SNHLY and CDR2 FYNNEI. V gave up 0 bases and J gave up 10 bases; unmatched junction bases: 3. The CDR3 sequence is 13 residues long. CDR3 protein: CASSEAGTGLYTF. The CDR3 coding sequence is TGTGCCAGCAGTGAAGCCGGGACAGGGCTCTACACCTTC. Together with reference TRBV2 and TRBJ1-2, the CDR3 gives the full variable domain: EPEVTQTPSHQVTQMGQEVILRCVPISNHLYFYWYRQILGQKVEFLVSFYNNEISEKSEIFDDQFSVERPDGSNFTLKIRSTKLEDSAMYFCASSEAGTGLYTFGSGTRLTVV.

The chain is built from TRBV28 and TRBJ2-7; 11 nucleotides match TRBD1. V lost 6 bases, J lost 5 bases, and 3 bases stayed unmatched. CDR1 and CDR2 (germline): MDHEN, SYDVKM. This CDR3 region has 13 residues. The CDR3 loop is CASSRTGGNEQYF. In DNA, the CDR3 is TGTGCCAGCAGCAGGACAGGGGGCAACGAGCAGTACTTC. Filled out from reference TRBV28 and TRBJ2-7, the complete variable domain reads DVKVTQSSRYLVKRTGEKVFLECVQDMDHENMFWYRQDPGLGLRLIYFSYDVKMKEKGDIPEGYSVSREKKERFSLILESASTNQTSMYLCASSRTGGNEQYFGPGTRLTVT.

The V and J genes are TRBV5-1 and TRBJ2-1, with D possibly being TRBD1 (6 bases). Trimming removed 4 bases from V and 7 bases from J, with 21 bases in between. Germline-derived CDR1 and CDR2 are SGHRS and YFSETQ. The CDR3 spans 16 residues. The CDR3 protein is CASSPTGPFNQNEQFF. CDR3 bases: TGCGCCAGCAGCCCTACAGGGCCTTTTAATCAGAATGAGCAGTTCTTC.

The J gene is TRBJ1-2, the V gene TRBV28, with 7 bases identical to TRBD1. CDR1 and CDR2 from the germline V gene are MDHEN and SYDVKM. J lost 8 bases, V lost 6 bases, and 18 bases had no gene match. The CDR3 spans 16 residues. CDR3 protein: CASRKLGGAYLRGYTF. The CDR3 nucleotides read TGTGCCAGCAGGAAATTAGGGGGCGCGTATTTGAGAGGCTACACCTTC.

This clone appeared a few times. CDR3: CASSPPATGQINYGYTF. As DNA, the CDR3 is TGCGCCAGCAGCCCCCCCGCAACGGGACAGATTAACTATGGCTACACCTTC. The rearrangement links TRBV4-1 to TRBJ1-2; 7 bases map to TRBD1. The length of the CDR3 is 17 residues. With 4 bases clipped from V and 1 base from J, the junction kept 12 bases outside the gene matches. From germline, CDR1 is MGHRA and CDR2 YSYEKL.

CDR3 coding DNA: TGTGCCAGCAGCGTTAGCGGAGCTAGCACAGATACGCAGTATTTT. Protein: CASSVSGASTDTQYF. This sequence joins TRBV9 and TRBJ2-3, with D possibly matching TRBD2 (6 bases). The length of the CDR3 is 15 residues. V was shortened by 2 bases and J by 0 bases, with 10 bases between the two germline ends. Germline values: CDR1 SGDLS, CDR2 YYNGEE.

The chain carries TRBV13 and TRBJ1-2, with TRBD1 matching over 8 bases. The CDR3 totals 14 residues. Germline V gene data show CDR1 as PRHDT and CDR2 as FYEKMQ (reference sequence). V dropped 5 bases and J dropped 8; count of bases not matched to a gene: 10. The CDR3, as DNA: TGTGCCAGCAGCAAAGGACAGGGAGAAGAAGGCTACACCTTC. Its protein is CASSKGQGEEGYTF.

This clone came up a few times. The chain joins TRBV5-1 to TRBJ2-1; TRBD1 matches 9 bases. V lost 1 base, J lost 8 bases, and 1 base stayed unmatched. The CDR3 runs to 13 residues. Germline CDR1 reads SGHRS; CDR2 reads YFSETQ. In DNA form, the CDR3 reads TGCGCCAGCAGCTTGACAGGGGGCCATGAGCAGTTCTTC. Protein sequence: CASSLTGGHEQFF.